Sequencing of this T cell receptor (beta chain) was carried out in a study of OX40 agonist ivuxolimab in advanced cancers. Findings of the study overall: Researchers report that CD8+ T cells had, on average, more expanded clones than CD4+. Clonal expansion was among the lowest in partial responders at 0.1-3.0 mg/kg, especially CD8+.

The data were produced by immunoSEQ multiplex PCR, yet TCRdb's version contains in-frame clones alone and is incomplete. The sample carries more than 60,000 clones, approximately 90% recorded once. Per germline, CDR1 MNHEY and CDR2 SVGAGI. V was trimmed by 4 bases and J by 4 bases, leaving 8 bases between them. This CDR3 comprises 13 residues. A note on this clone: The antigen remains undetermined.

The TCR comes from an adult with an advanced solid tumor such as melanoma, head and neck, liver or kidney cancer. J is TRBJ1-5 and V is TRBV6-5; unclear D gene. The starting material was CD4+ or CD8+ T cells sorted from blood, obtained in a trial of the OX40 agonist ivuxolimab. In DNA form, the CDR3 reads TGTGCCAGCAGTTTCAGATTGAATCAGCCCCAGCATTTT. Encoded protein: CASSFRLNQPQHF.